This T cell receptor beta chain originates from a study of metastatic and nonmetastatic thyroid tumors. Study-level background: Repertoires from malignant and benign thyroid patients were compared across blood and tumor or nodule tissue. Study-level points and caveats: A significant increase in TCR beta diversity was reportedly seen in malignant thyroid tumors relative to benign nodules, in blood and tumor.

This clone has a count of ten or more. Its antigen is still unknown. Prior to thyroid surgery, none of the patients had received any treatment. This CDR3 region has 15 residues. V was cut by 3 bases and J by 1 base, with 11 bases left in between. Germline loops: CDR1 KGHSH, CDR2 LQKENI. TCRdb recomputed clones from the PCR reads via MiXCR. The sample holds tens of thousands of clones; about 13% are singletons and the top ten take roughly a sixth. The origin of this receptor is a female donor with papillary thyroid cancer or a benign thyroid nodule (not recorded which). Some clones in this sample may be carry-over from other donors' samples. Sample: blood. V and J are TRBV18 and TRBJ2-3; D is undetermined. CDR3 in amino acids: CASSPFTTGTDTQYF. CDR3 bases: TGTGCCAGCTCACCGTTTACTACCGGCACAGATACGCAGTATTTT.